Shown below are 32 T cell receptor beta chains from a single sample sequenced in a study of a mutant IDH1 vaccine in newly diagnosed glioma. Time point in this sample: week 23, last vaccination. The vaccine gave 300 ug of a 20-mer mutant IDH1 peptide subcutaneously per dose. Their recognized antigens are unknown. Profiling relied on immunoSEQ multiplex PCR, and the TCRdb table lists in-frame clones only, not all of them. The table shows roughly 76,000 clones, with roughly 85% occurring only once. Sequences were derived from PBMCs, sampled from a glioma patient whose treatment included an IDH1 peptide vaccine. The receptors were sampled from a man between 25 and 39 years old with glioma. Some clones in this sample may be carry-over from other donors' samples.

This chain connects TRBV10-3 to TRBJ2-2; D is perhaps TRBD2 (6 bases). Trimming pared 4 bases from V and 7 bases from J, leaving 22 bases between. Per germline, CDR1 ENHRY and CDR2 SYGVKD. There are 17 residues in the CDR3. CDR3 DNA: TGTGCCATCAGTGCGGGGCGGGGAGACTCAGGTATCGGGGAGCTGTTTTTT. This sequence encodes CAISAGRGDSGIGELFF.

The gene calls are TRBV4-3 and TRBJ2-2, with D perhaps TRBD2 (6 bases). Germline CDR1 is LGHNA and CDR2 is YSLEER. V lost 4 bases, J lost 6 bases, and 18 bases lay in between. The CDR3 runs 16 residues. The CDR3 protein is CASSRPSAGGAGELFF. DNA of the CDR3: TGCGCCAGCAGCCGGCCGTCAGCCGGCGGGGCCGGGGAGCTGTTTTTT.

The chain is built from TRBV10-2 and TRBJ2-7, with D tentatively TRBD1 (6 bases). With 6 bases removed from V and 6 bases from J, the gap between germline ends came to 12 bases. Per germline, CDR1 WSHSY and CDR2 SAAADI. The CDR3 runs to 12 residues. This chain's CDR3 is CASSVTGLEQYF. DNA for the CDR3: TGCGCCAGCAGCGTTACAGGGCTCGAGCAGTACTTC.

As for this clone: A junction boundary mismatches the germline segment, possibly from a read error. V usage is TRBV5-1 and J usage is TRBJ2-5; possibly TRBD1 for D (6 bases). This CDR3 is 15 amino acids long. CDR1 SGHRS and CDR2 YFSETQ come from the germline V gene. The CDR3 DNA follows: TGCGCCGGCAGCTTGACAGGCCCCAAGGGAGAGACCCAGTACTTC. It codes for CAGSLTGPKGETQYF. The complete variable domain, with remaining parts taken from reference TRBV5-1 and TRBJ2-5, reads KAGVTQTPRYLIKTRGQQVTLSCSPISGHRSVSWYQQTPGQGLQFLFEYFSETQRNKGNFPGRFSGRQFSNSRSEMNVSTLELGDSALYLCAGSLTGPKGETQYFGPGTRLLVL.

The chain combines TRBV7-2 with TRBJ1-2; 7 positions match TRBD1. The CDR3 runs to 14 residues. The J segment lost 4 bases and the V segment lost 4 bases, leaving 6 bases of the junction unmatched. Germline-derived CDR1 and CDR2 are SGHTA and FQGNSA. The CDR3 spells CASSWGDRAYGYTF. CDR3 nucleotide sequence: TGTGCCAGCAGCTGGGGAGACAGGGCCTATGGCTACACCTTC.

The CDR3 spells CASSLAWETQYF. For the CDR3, the DNA is TGTGCCAGCAGCTTAGCGTGGGAGACCCAGTACTTC. V and J are TRBV7-2 and TRBJ2-5; D not resolved. The CDR3 covers 12 residues. Trimming took off 0 bases at V and 5 bases at J, with 4 bases between the two ends. CDR1 is SGHTA and CDR2 is FQGNSA in the germline V gene.

The rearrangement joins TRBV5-6 to TRBJ2-4, with D perhaps TRBD1 (5 bases). The length of the CDR3 is 15 residues. Germline V lookup: CDR1 SGHDT, CDR2 YYEEEE. Trimming took 4 bases from V and 4 from J, leaving 15 bases between them. The CDR3 protein is CASSMTTAGKNIQYF. In nucleotides, the CDR3 is TGTGCCAGCAGCATGACCACGGCAGGGAAAAACATTCAGTACTTC. The variable domain in full, completed from reference TRBV5-6 and TRBJ2-4, reads DAGVTQSPTHLIKTRGQQVTLRCSPKSGHDTVSWYQQALGQGPQFIFQYYEEEERQRGNFPDRFSGHQFPNYSSELNVNALLLGDSALYLCASSMTTAGKNIQYFGAGTRLSVL.

J is TRBJ2-6 and V is TRBV28, with a possible D match to TRBD1 (6 bases). The V and J ends lost 6 bases and 3 bases respectively, with 15 bases between them. Germline values: CDR1 MDHEN, CDR2 SYDVKM. This CDR3 contains 16 residues. The CDR3 region has the DNA TGTGCCAGCAGAATGACAGGATCTGTTGGGGCCAACGTCCTGACTTTC. Encoded protein: CASRMTGSVGANVLTF. The entire variable domain, with the rest obtained from reference TRBV28 and TRBJ2-6, is as follows: DVKVTQSSRYLVKRTGEKVFLECVQDMDHENMFWYRQDPGLGLRLIYFSYDVKMKEKGDIPEGYSVSREKKERFSLILESASTNQTSMYLCASRMTGSVGANVLTFGAGSRLTVL.

This chain links TRBV2 with TRBJ1-2; D might be TRBD1 (6 bases). V lost 6 bases, J lost 2 bases, and 13 bases lay in between. The CDR3 runs 14 residues. Per germline, CDR1 SNHLY and CDR2 FYNNEI. Written as DNA, the CDR3 is TGTGCCAGCAGGGTGACAGGTCAAAACTATGGCTACACCTTC. This encodes CASRVTGQNYGYTF. Complete variable domain (other parts from reference TRBV2 and TRBJ1-2): EPEVTQTPSHQVTQMGQEVILRCVPISNHLYFYWYRQILGQKVEFLVSFYNNEISEKSEIFDDQFSVERPDGSNFTLKIRSTKLEDSAMYFCASRVTGQNYGYTFGSGTRLTVV.

The rearrangement links TRBV30 to TRBJ1-1, with D perhaps TRBD1 (6 bases). The germline gives CDR1 GTSNPN, CDR2 SVGIG (reference sequence). The CDR3 totals 14 residues. Trimming stripped 2 bases from V and 1 base from J, with 11 bases between. The CDR3 DNA is TGTGCCTGGAGTTGGGGGCGCGAGAACACTGAAGCTTTCTTT. It yields the protein CAWSWGRENTEAFF.

The J gene is TRBJ1-1, the V gene TRBV11-3; TRBD1 agrees at 7 bases. Looked up from germline, CDR1 is SGHNT and CDR2 is YENEEA. The CDR3 runs to 15 residues. V lost 1 base to trimming and J lost 4 bases; unmatched junction nucleotides: 6. The chain's CDR3 is CASSLGQGESTEAFF. DNA for the CDR3: TGTGCCAGCAGCTTAGGACAGGGAGAGAGCACTGAAGCTTTCTTT.

This chain uses TRBV23-1 with TRBJ1-2; no clear D gene. TRBV23-1 qualifies as an ORF whose function is uncertain. V lost 0 bases and J 0 bases, leaving 14 bases between the germline ends. The CDR3 is made up of 17 amino acids. The CDR3, as DNA: TGCGCCAGCAGTCAATCGCCGGGCCCTCTCTCTAACTATGGCTACACCTTC. Residues: CASSQSPGPLSNYGYTF.

This clone was counted a single time. The chain uses TRBV7-8 and TRBJ2-1, with 12 bases aligning to TRBD2. The V and J ends lost 5 bases and 6 bases, in that order; junction bases with no gene match: 20. CDR1 is SGHVS and CDR2 is FQNEAQ in the germline V gene. This CDR3 is 20 amino acids long. CDR3 in DNA: TGTGCCAGCAGCGCGAGACTAGCGGGGGCCCGATCCGAGACCGGCAATGAGCAGTTCTTC. Translating gives CASSARLAGARSETGNEQFF. Using reference TRBV7-8 and TRBJ2-1 for the parts outside the CDR3, the full variable domain is GAGVSQSPRYKVAKRGQDVALRCDPISGHVSLFWYQQALGQGPEFLTYFQNEAQLDKSGLPSDRFFAERPEGSVSTLKIQRTQQEDSAVYLCASSARLAGARSETGNEQFFGPGTRLTVL.

As regards this clone: The junction departs from the called germline gene at one end, perhaps through a read error. V and J are TRBV6-6 and TRBJ1-1; a weak D match, TRBD1 (5 bases). CDR1 and CDR2 from the germline V gene are MNHNY and SVGAGI (reference sequence). CDR3 length: 12 residues. DNA of the CDR3: TGTGCCAGCAGTTACTCGGCGGGACTCCGGGTCTTT. It yields the protein CASSYSAGLRVF.

CDR3 sequence: CASSDRVNQPQHF. In nucleotides, the CDR3 is TGTGCCAGCAGCGACAGGGTTAATCAGCCCCAGCATTTT. The chain has TRBV7-9 and TRBJ1-5; 7 nucleotides align to TRBD1. The CDR3 runs 13 residues. With 5 bases clipped from V and 4 bases from J, the junction kept 2 bases outside the gene matches. Germline V CDR1 and CDR2: SEHNR, FQNEAQ (reference sequence).

The chain joins TRBV5-1 to TRBJ2-1, with a tentative D call TRBD2 (6 bases). V lost 0 bases and J lost 9, with 13 bases in between. This CDR3 is 14 amino acids long. CDR1 is SGHRS and CDR2 is YFSETQ in the germline V gene. The CDR3 loop is CASSLGILSGEQFF. The DNA of the CDR3 is TGCGCCAGCAGCTTGGGAATCCTTAGCGGTGAGCAGTTCTTC.

The chain employs TRBV28 and TRBJ2-3; TRBD2 matches 14 bases. Trimming at V came to 6 bases and at J to 9 bases, leaving 17 bases not matched to a gene. Germline CDR1 is MDHEN and CDR2 is SYDVKM. This CDR3 is 18 amino acids long. The CDR3 protein is CASSPITGTSGGMETQYF. In DNA, the CDR3 is TGTGCCAGCAGCCCGATAACCGGGACTAGCGGGGGCATGGAAACGCAGTATTTT.

The chain uses TRBV10-3 and TRBJ2-2; possibly TRBD1 or TRBD2 for D (5 bases each). V shed 2 bases and J shed 0 bases, with 10 bases lying between them. Germline CDR1 reads ENHRY; CDR2 reads SYGVKD. The CDR3 loop spans 16 amino acids. CDR3: CAISEQGPTNTGELFF. The CDR3 DNA reads TGTGCCATCAGTGAGCAGGGACCGACGAACACCGGGGAGCTGTTTTTT.

V is TRBV2 and J is TRBJ2-5; tentative D call: TRBD1 (6 bases). V shed 10 bases and J shed 5 bases, with 17 bases lying between them. This CDR3 spans 13 amino acids. Looked up from germline, CDR1 is SNHLY and CDR2 is FYNNEI. CDR3 amino acids: CATQRGLVETQYF. The CDR3 bases are TGTGCCACCCAGAGGGGGTTGGTGGAGACCCAGTACTTC.

The V gene is TRBV15, the J gene TRBJ1-2, with D maybe TRBD1 (5 bases). The CDR3 length is 13 residues. V lost 0 bases to trimming and J lost 8 bases, with 10 bases between them. Germline V lookup: CDR1 LNHNV, CDR2 YYDKDF (reference sequence). The CDR3, as DNA: TGTGCCACCAGCAGAGAGGAGGGGTGGGGCTACACCTTC. This gives the protein CATSREEGWGYTF.

This chain uses TRBV5-1 with TRBJ1-2; 10 positions agree with TRBD1. The CDR3 is made up of 14 amino acids. The germline gives CDR1 SGHRS, CDR2 YFSETQ. Germline trimming cut 4 bases from V and 6 bases from J; bases unmatched to any gene: 6. In nucleotides, the CDR3 is TGCGCCAGCAGCGCCGGGACAGGGGTAAATGGCTACACCTTC. This encodes CASSAGTGVNGYTF.

The chain employs TRBV2 and TRBJ2-7; TRBD1 aligns across 8 bases. Germline assignment: CDR1 SNHLY and CDR2 FYNNEI. This CDR3 is 14 amino acids long. V was pared by 7 bases and J by 6 bases, with 11 bases of the junction left unmatched. The CDR3 region is CASTLSGTGVEQYF. As DNA, the CDR3 is TGTGCCAGCACTTTGTCCGGGACAGGCGTCGAGCAGTACTTC.

V and J are TRBV5-1 and TRBJ2-3; possibly TRBD2 for D (6 bases). In germline, CDR1 is SGHRS, CDR2 YFSETQ. The CDR3 is 13 residues long. Between the trimmed V and J ends, which lost 3 bases and 5 bases, there was a span of 10 bases. The CDR3 is CASSWGGQDTQYF. The CDR3 region has the DNA TGCGCCAGCAGCTGGGGAGGACAAGATACGCAGTATTTT.

J is TRBJ1-3 and V is TRBV5-1, with unresolved D. V lost 3 bases and J 0 bases, leaving 16 bases between the germline ends. The CDR3 spans 17 residues. CDR1 SGHRS and CDR2 YFSETQ come from the germline V gene. The chain's CDR3 is CASSSRPVQNSGNTIYF. CDR3 sequence (DNA): TGCGCCAGCAGCTCCCGACCGGTGCAGAACTCTGGAAACACCATATATTTT.

The rearrangement joins TRBV27 to TRBJ1-5; the D is unclear. The germline V gene has CDR1 MNHEY and CDR2 SMNVEV (reference sequence). The CDR3 runs to 14 residues. The ends were cut back, 5 bases at V and 0 bases at J, with 8 bases in the middle. Here the CDR3 DNA reads TGTGCCAGCAGTCCCCAGCTTAGCAATCAGCCCCAGCATTTT. Translated, it gives CASSPQLSNQPQHF.

On this clone: The junction and the germline gene differ at one end; a read error may be behind it. The genes are TRBV29-1 and TRBJ2-1; D not resolved. Germline assignment: CDR1 SQVTM and CDR2 ANQGSEA. The CDR3 consists of 14 residues. The CDR3 region is CSIEYSREVGEQFF. CDR3 nucleotide sequence: TGCAGCATTGAATACAGTCGTGAAGTCGGTGAGCAGTTCTTC.

V is TRBV27 and J is TRBJ1-5; D possibly corresponds to TRBD1 (6 bases). Germline CDR1 is MNHEY and CDR2 is SMNVEV (reference sequence). V was pared by 5 bases and J by 7 bases, with 15 bases between. There are 14 residues in the CDR3. The CDR3 nucleotides are TGTGCCAGCAGTCTCCGGGGGGCGAACCAGCCCCAGCATTTT. As protein: CASSLRGANQPQHF.

The chain joins TRBV5-6 to TRBJ2-5; D not certain. The V end lost 2 bases, the J end lost 4 bases, and 15 bases lay between the germline ends. The CDR3 loop spans 15 amino acids. Germline V gives CDR1 SGHDT, CDR2 YYEEEE. For the CDR3, the DNA is TGTGCCAGCAGCTTTTTTACCCTTCGTACAGAGACCCAGTACTTC. As protein: CASSFFTLRTETQYF.

This chain connects TRBV6-1 to TRBJ1-2; 7 bases line up with TRBD1. The V segment lost 5 bases and the J segment 4 bases; nucleotides outside the gene matches: 7. The germline V gene has CDR1 MNHNS and CDR2 SASEGT. The CDR3 extends over 14 amino acids. The CDR3 nucleotides are TGTGCCAGCAGTCCAGGGGGGATAACCTATGGCTACACCTTC. This translates into CASSPGGITYGYTF.

V gene TRBV11-3 combines with J gene TRBJ1-1; D gene ambiguous. CDR1 is SGHNT, CDR2 YENEEA, per germline. CDR3 length equals 13 residues. Between the trimmed V and J ends, which lost 1 base and 0 bases, there was a span of 3 bases. The CDR3 DNA is TGTGCCAGCAGCTTAGGGCTGAACACTGAAGCTTTCTTT. Protein product: CASSLGLNTEAFF.

This chain links TRBV2 with TRBJ1-1; D uncertain. This CDR3 region has 13 residues. Between the trimmed V and J ends, which lost 4 bases and 0 bases, there was a span of 6 bases. Germline CDR1 and CDR2: SNHLY and FYNNEI. CDR3 bases: TGTGCCAGCAGTGCTACAGTGAACACTGAAGCTTTCTTT. It is translated as CASSATVNTEAFF.

As DNA, the CDR3 is TGCGCCAGCAGGAGGGACTATGGCTACACCTTC. The encoded protein is CASRRDYGYTF. This chain uses TRBV5-1 with TRBJ1-2, with D unclear. Germline CDR1 is SGHRS and CDR2 is YFSETQ. V was pared by 5 bases and J by 3 bases, with 5 bases between. The CDR3 has 11 amino acids.